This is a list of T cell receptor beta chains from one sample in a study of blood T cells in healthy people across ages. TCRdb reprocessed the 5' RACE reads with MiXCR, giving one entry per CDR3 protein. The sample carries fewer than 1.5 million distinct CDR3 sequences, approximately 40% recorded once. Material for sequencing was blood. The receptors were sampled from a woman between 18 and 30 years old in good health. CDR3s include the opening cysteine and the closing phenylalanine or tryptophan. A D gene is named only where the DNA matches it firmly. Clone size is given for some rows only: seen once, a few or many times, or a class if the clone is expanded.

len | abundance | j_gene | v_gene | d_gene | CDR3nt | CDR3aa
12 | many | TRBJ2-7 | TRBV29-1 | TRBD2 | TGCAGCGTTGAATCGGGGGGCTACGAGCAGTACTTC | CSVESGGYEQYF
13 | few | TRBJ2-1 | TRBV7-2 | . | TGTGCCAGCAGCCGAAGTACCTACAATGAGCAGTTCTTC | CASSRSTYNEQFF
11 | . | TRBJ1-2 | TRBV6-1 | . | TGTGCCAGCACTCATAACTATGGCTACACCTTC | CASTHNYGYTF
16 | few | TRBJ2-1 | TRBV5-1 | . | TGCGCCAGCAGCTCCCATCCAGCGGGTTCCTTCAATGAGCAGTTCTTC | CASSSHPAGSFNEQFF
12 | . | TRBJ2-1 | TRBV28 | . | TGTGCCAGCAGTTTCAGTAGCTACGAGCAGTTCTTC | CASSFSSYEQFF
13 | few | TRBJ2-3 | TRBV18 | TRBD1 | TGTGCCAGCGTCCGGGACAGGGGCGATACGCAGTATTTT | CASVRDRGDTQYF
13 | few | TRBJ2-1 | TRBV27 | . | TGTGCCAGCAGCTTTACTAGCCAGGATGAGCAGTTCTTC | CASSFTSQDEQFF
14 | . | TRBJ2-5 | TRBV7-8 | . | TGTGCCAGCAGCTTTAGACAGACACAAGAGACCCAGTACTTC | CASSFRQTQETQYF
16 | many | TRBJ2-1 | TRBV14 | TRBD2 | TGTGCCAGCAGCCAATGGGGCGGGAGTTCTTTATTTGAGCAGTTCTTC | CASSQWGGSSLFEQFF
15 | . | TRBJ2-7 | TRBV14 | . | TGTGCCAGCAGCCGAACCCGGGGGTCCGGCTACGAGCAGTACTTC | CASSRTRGSGYEQYF
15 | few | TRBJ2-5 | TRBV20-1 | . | TGCAGTGCTAGGGGCGACTCCCAGAATCTCATGGCCCAGTACTTC | CSARGDSQNLMAQYF
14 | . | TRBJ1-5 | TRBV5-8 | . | TGTGCCAGCAGCTCACGACGGGGAGATCAGCCCCAGCATTTT | CASSSRRGDQPQHF
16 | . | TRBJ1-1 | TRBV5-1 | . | TGCGCCAGCAGCTTGGGACAGCCGATGATGAACACTGAAGCTTTCTTT | CASSLGQPMMNTEAFF
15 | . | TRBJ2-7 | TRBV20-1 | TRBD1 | TGCAGTGCTAGAGATCGGGACAGGGGGTTATACGAGCAGTACTTC | CSARDRDRGLYEQYF
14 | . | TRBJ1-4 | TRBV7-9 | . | TGTGCCAGCAGCTTAGCCGCAACTAATGAAAAACTGTTTTTT | CASSLAATNEKLFF
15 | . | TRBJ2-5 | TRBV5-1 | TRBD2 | TGCGCCAGCAGCCTGCCTCCAGCGGGGGAAGAGACCCAGTACTTC | CASSLPPAGEETQYF
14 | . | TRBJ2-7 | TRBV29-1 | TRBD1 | TGCAGCGTTCAATCCGGGACAGGGTCCTACGAGCAGTACTTC | CSVQSGTGSYEQYF
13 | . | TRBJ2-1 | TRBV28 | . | TGTGCCAGCGCGACAGAAACTAACAATGAGCAGTTCTTC | CASATETNNEQFF
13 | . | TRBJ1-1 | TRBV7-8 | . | TGTGCCTGCAGCCTAAGGGGGAACACTGAAGCTTTCTTT | CACSLRGNTEAFF
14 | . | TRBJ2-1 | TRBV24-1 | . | TGTGCCACCCAACGGGGAGACTCCTACAATGAGCAGTTCTTC | CATQRGDSYNEQFF
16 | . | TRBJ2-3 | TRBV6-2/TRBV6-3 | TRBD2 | TGTGCCAGCAGACCTGGACTAGCGGGAAAGTCAGATACGCAGTATTTT | CASRPGLAGKSDTQYF
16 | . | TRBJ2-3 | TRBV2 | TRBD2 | TGTGCCAGCAGGGCGGGACTAGGGGCTGGCACAGATACGCAGTATTTT | CASRAGLGAGTDTQYF
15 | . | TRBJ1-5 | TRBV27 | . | TGTGCCAGCAGTTTCGACAGCTGGGGCAATCAGCCCCAGCATTTT | CASSFDSWGNQPQHF
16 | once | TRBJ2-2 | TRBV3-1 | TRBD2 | TGTGCCAGCAGCCAAGAATCGCCAATGGGACTAGATGAGCTGTTTTTT | CASSQESPMGLDELFF
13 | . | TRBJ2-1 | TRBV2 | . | TGTGCCACGGGGGATTCTGGCCCGAATGAGCAGTTCTTC | CATGDSGPNEQFF
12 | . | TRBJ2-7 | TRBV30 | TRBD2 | TGTGCCTGGACTAGCGGGACTTACGAGCAGTACTTC | CAWTSGTYEQYF
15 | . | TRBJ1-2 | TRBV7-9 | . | TGTGCCAGCAGCTTGTCAGTATGGGGACCGGGGGGCTACACCTTC | CASSLSVWGPGGYTF
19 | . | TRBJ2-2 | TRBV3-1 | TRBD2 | TGTGCCAGCAGCCTACGGACTAGCGGTATTCCGACGAACACCGGGGAGCTGTTTTTT | CASSLRTSGIPTNTGELFF